The 32 T cell receptor beta chains below all came from one sample that was sequenced in a study of OX40 agonist ivuxolimab in advanced cancers. This table comes from immunoSEQ multiplex PCR, and its TCRdb copy is limited to in-frame clones, with some not included. The data show tens of thousands of clones, with 90% to 95% seen just once and 4.9% held by the top ten. Sequenced material: CD4+ or CD8+ T cells sorted from blood, taken in a trial of the OX40 agonist ivuxolimab. Receptors were obtained from an adult with an advanced solid tumor such as melanoma, head and neck, liver or kidney cancer.

V usage is TRBV5-4 and J usage is TRBJ2-3; the D call may be TRBD1 or TRBD2 (5 bases each). The V end lost 4 bases, the J end lost 4 bases, and 19 bases lay between the germline ends. The CDR3 sequence is 16 residues long. From germline, CDR1 is SGHNT and CDR2 YYREEE (reference sequence). In nucleotides, the CDR3 is TGTGCCAGCAGCACCTCCCCAAGGTCGGGGCCAGATACGCAGTATTTT. The encoded protein is CASSTSPRSGPDTQYF.

This chain connects TRBV6-1 to TRBJ1-1; D unclear. The CDR3 has 14 amino acids. The V and J ends lost 6 bases and 4 bases respectively, with 15 bases between them. Germline CDR1 reads MNHNS; CDR2 reads SASEGT. CDR3: CASRTPPRGTEAFF. CDR3 DNA: TGTGCCAGCAGAACCCCGCCTCGGGGCACTGAAGCTTTCTTT.

This chain joins TRBV6-5 and TRBJ2-1, with D unclear. CDR1 is MNHEY and CDR2 is SVGAGI in the germline V gene. Trimming left V 6 bases short and J 3 bases short, with 3 bases between. This CDR3 has 11 amino acids. CDR3 sequence: CASSIYNEQFF. In nucleotides, the CDR3 is TGTGCCAGCAGCATCTACAATGAGCAGTTCTTC.

This chain uses TRBV7-8 with TRBJ1-6; no firm D call. The V gene's germline CDR1 is SGHVS and CDR2 FQNEAQ. The CDR3 spans 18 residues. V shed 0 bases and J shed 0 bases, with 12 bases lying between them. In DNA, the CDR3 is TGTGCCAGCAGCTTAGCGCTTTTGGGTAGCTCCTATAATTCACCCCTCCACTTT. As protein: CASSLALLGSSYNSPLHF.

The chain combines TRBV4-3 with TRBJ1-1; D gene unclear. Deletions cut 5 bases from V and 5 bases from J, with 15 bases between. The germline V gene encodes CDR1 LGHNA and CDR2 YSLEER. The CDR3 loop spans 14 amino acids. CDR3 sequence reads: CASSIAGSLTEAFF. CDR3 bases: TGCGCCAGCAGCATTGCGGGGTCTTTGACTGAAGCTTTCTTT.

J is TRBJ2-1 and V is TRBV12-5; TRBD2 might be the D (7 bases). CDR3 length: 20 amino acids. V was cut by 2 bases and J by 3 bases, with 26 bases left in between. The germline CDR1 and CDR2 sequences are LGHNT and FRNRAP. CDR3 protein: CASGLPLPTVRGGHYNEQFF. The DNA for the CDR3 is TGTGCTAGTGGTTTGCCCCTCCCGACCGTAAGGGGGGGCCACTACAATGAGCAGTTCTTC.

This chain uses TRBV6-6 with TRBJ2-7; 7 bases are a match to TRBD1. The ends lost 6 bases at V and 5 bases at J; junction bases unmatched: 7. Germline assignment: CDR1 MNHNY and CDR2 SVGAGI (reference sequence). This CDR3 region has 13 residues. The CDR3 bases are TGTGCCAGCAGCCCCGGGACAGCCCACGAGCAGTACTTC. Translated, it gives CASSPGTAHEQYF.

The chain carries TRBV6-5 and TRBJ1-1; D remains unclear. Per germline, CDR1 MNHEY and CDR2 SVGAGI. The V gene lost 6 bases and the J gene lost 1 base, with 15 bases spanning the gap. The CDR3 extends over 15 amino acids. The CDR3 spells CASSRNSFPNTEAFF. The CDR3 DNA is TGTGCCAGCAGCCGTAACAGTTTTCCGAACACTGAAGCTTTCTTT.

This chain connects TRBV9 to TRBJ2-3; D might be TRBD2 (5 bases). Between the trimmed V and J ends, which lost 2 bases and 3 bases, there was a span of 10 bases. This CDR3 comprises 14 residues. Germline V CDR1 and CDR2: SGDLS, YYNGEE. This chain's CDR3 is CASSVLGGTDTQYF. CDR3 DNA: TGTGCCAGCAGCGTCTTAGGCGGGACAGATACGCAGTATTTT. The full variable domain, completed using reference TRBV9 and TRBJ2-3, is DSGVTQTPKHLITATGQRVTLRCSPRSGDLSVYWYQQSLDQGLQFLIQYYNGEERAKGNILERFSAQQFPDLHSELNLSSLELGDSALYFCASSVLGGTDTQYFGPGTRLTVL.

The chain links TRBV4-3 to TRBJ2-7; possible D gene TRBD1, 6 bases. Germline loops: CDR1 LGHNA, CDR2 YSLEER. Between the trimmed V and J ends, which lost 0 bases and 6 bases, there was a span of 15 bases. The CDR3 extends over 15 amino acids. Written as DNA, the CDR3 is TGCGCCAGCAGCCAAGATACCGGGACACGCTCCGAGCAGTACTTC. It is translated as CASSQDTGTRSEQYF.

The genes are TRBV28 and TRBJ2-3; D is uncertain. Per the germline V gene, CDR1 is MDHEN and CDR2 is SYDVKM. The V gene lost 7 bases and the J gene lost 5 bases, with 16 bases spanning the gap. CDR3 length equals 14 residues. The CDR3 reads CASTFPASGDTQYF. CDR3 coding DNA: TGTGCCAGCACCTTCCCGGCGTCCGGAGATACGCAGTATTTT.

This clone was observed a single time. V is TRBV28 and J is TRBJ1-1; D not certain. CDR3 length: 17 amino acids. Germline loops: CDR1 MDHEN, CDR2 SYDVKM. Trimming pared 6 bases from V and 0 bases from J, leaving 20 bases between. CDR3 protein: CASRSLVPAGMNTEAFF. As DNA, the CDR3 is TGTGCCAGCAGATCGCTCGTGCCCGCCGGGATGAACACTGAAGCTTTCTTT.

The chain uses TRBV28 and TRBJ2-5; 7 nucleotides match TRBD1. This CDR3 contains 15 residues. J was trimmed by 3 bases and V by 6 bases; bases with no gene match: 10. Germline lookup yields CDR1 MDHEN and CDR2 SYDVKM. CDR3 loop: CASSPLGQGEETQYF. The CDR3 DNA reads TGTGCCAGCAGCCCCCTGGGGCAGGGGGAAGAGACCCAGTACTTC.

The sample holds a few counts of this clone. The J gene is TRBJ1-6, the V gene TRBV28, with D hard to call. V shed 1 base and J shed 9 bases, with 7 bases lying between them. The CDR3 is 13 residues long. Germline lookup yields CDR1 MDHEN and CDR2 SYDVKM. This CDR3 reads CASSLSGGSPLHF. The CDR3 DNA reads as TGTGCCAGCAGTTTATCAGGCGGTTCACCCCTCCACTTT.

The chain carries TRBV13 and TRBJ2-7; TRBD1 agrees at 8 bases. CDR1 is PRHDT, CDR2 FYEKMQ, per germline (reference sequence). CDR3 length: 15 amino acids. The V gene end was trimmed by 0 bases and the J gene end by 9 bases; junction bases not matched to a gene: 10. The CDR3 bases are TGTGCCAGCAGCTTAGGTGTGGACAGGGTCTTTGGGCAGTACTTC. Its translation: CASSLGVDRVFGQYF.

This chain uses TRBV4-3 with TRBJ2-7; D is unresolved. Germline-derived CDR1 and CDR2 are LGHNA and YSLEER. There are 11 residues in the CDR3. The V end was cut by 1 base, the J end by 5 bases, with 3 bases between. CDR3 bases: TGCGCCAGCAGCCAAGGAGACGAGCAGTACGTC. Translating gives CASSQGDEQYV.

This chain connects TRBV7-9 to TRBJ2-1, with TRBD1 matching 12 bases. CDR3 size: 15 residues. The V gene end was trimmed by 5 bases and the J gene end by 8 bases; junction bases not matched to a gene: 7. CDR1 is SEHNR and CDR2 is FQNEAQ in the germline V gene (reference sequence). The CDR3 nucleotides read TGTGCCAGCAGCGTACCGGGACAGGGGGCGCATGAGCAGTTCTTC. The encoded protein is CASSVPGQGAHEQFF.

This clone was seen a handful of times. The chain couples TRBV6-1 to TRBJ1-5; tentative D call: TRBD1 (5 bases). The germline V gene has CDR1 MNHNS and CDR2 SASEGT. Trimming took 5 bases from V and 1 from J, leaving 12 bases between them. The CDR3 sequence is 15 residues long. In nucleotides, the CDR3 is TGTGCCAGCAGTCCCGGGACGAGGAGCAATCAGCCCCAGCATTTT. Protein product: CASSPGTRSNQPQHF.

The chain couples TRBV7-6 to TRBJ2-7; D not resolved. CDR3 length: 15 residues. Germline-derived CDR1 and CDR2 are SGHVS and FNYEAQ. V was clipped by 2 bases and J by 2 bases, with 13 bases between them. In DNA form, the CDR3 reads TGTGCCAGCAGCTTATCAAGGGATAGTCCCTACGAGCAGTACTTC. Amino acids: CASSLSRDSPYEQYF.

This clone has just one count. The rearrangement uses TRBV14 and TRBJ2-5, with a tentative D call TRBD1 (5 bases). Germline assignment: CDR1 SGHDN and CDR2 FVKESK. This CDR3 contains 14 residues. The V end was cut by 3 bases, the J end by 4 bases, with 12 bases between. The CDR3 nucleotides are TGTGCCAGCAGCCATTGGGGCGCCAGAGAGACCCAGTACTTC. Translating gives CASSHWGARETQYF.

CDR3: CASSPPRTSGTYEQYF. Written as DNA, the CDR3 is TGTGCCAGCAGCCCCCCTAGGACTAGCGGAACCTACGAGCAGTACTTC. The chain is built from TRBV13 and TRBJ2-7, with TRBD2 matching over 10 bases. V shed 5 bases, J shed 2 bases, and the junction held 9 bases outside the gene matches. The CDR3 length is 16 residues. Germline lookup yields CDR1 PRHDT and CDR2 FYEKMQ (reference sequence).

This clone was seen a single time. The V call is TRBV27, the J call TRBJ2-5; the D gene is possibly TRBD1 (7 bases). With 1 base removed from V and 2 bases from J, the gap between germline ends came to 11 bases. This CDR3 spans 15 amino acids. Germline loops: CDR1 MNHEY, CDR2 SMNVEV (reference sequence). CDR3 bases: TGTGCCAGCAGTTTATGGGCGGGACAGCAAGAGACCCAGTACTTC. It is translated as CASSLWAGQQETQYF.

The chain has TRBV15 and TRBJ2-2, with D possibly being TRBD1 or TRBD2 (5 bases each). Germline CDR1 reads LNHNV; CDR2 reads YYDKDF (reference sequence). V was clipped by 0 bases and J by 4 bases, with 9 bases between them. CDR3 length equals 15 residues. The DNA for the CDR3 is TGTGCCACCAGCAGAGATAGGGGAGTCACCGGGGAGCTGTTTTTT. Residues: CATSRDRGVTGELFF.

The chain links TRBV7-9 to TRBJ1-4; D gene unclear. The CDR3 runs to 13 residues. V lost 1 base to trimming and J lost 5 bases, with 5 bases between them. Germline values: CDR1 SEHNR, CDR2 FQNEAQ (reference sequence). The CDR3: CASSLGANEKLFF. The CDR3 bases are TGTGCCAGCAGCTTAGGGGCAAATGAAAAACTGTTTTTT.

For this clone: The same CDR3 can be traced to other DNA sequences in this sample. The rearrangement joins TRBV29-1 to TRBJ2-5; TRBD1 matches 7 bases. The CDR3 runs to 12 residues. The V and J ends lost 2 bases and 4 bases, in that order; junction bases with no gene match: 1. Germline V CDR1 and CDR2: SQVTM, ANQGSEA. The CDR3 region is CSVEPGGETQYF. The CDR3 coding sequence is TGCAGCGTTGAACCAGGGGGAGAGACCCAGTACTTC.

The V and J genes are TRBV7-8 and TRBJ2-7; D is unresolved. The germline V gene encodes CDR1 SGHVS and CDR2 FQNEAQ. Trimming pared 1 base from V and 0 bases from J, leaving 13 bases between. The CDR3 has 16 amino acids. DNA of the CDR3: TGTGCCAGCAGCTTAGGGACCCTCATCACCTCCTACGAGCAGTACTTC. Amino acids: CASSLGTLITSYEQYF.

The chain uses TRBV7-3 and TRBJ2-1, with TRBD2 matching over 9 bases. Germline CDR1 reads SGHTA; CDR2 reads FQGTGA. The J segment lost 3 bases and the V segment lost 1 base, leaving 16 bases of the junction unmatched. There are 20 residues in the CDR3. CDR3 sequence (DNA): TGTGCCAGCAGCTTAATACCTGCGGGAGGGTCTATTAAGGACTACAATGAGCAGTTCTTC. Translating it yields CASSLIPAGGSIKDYNEQFF.

The rearrangement joins TRBV11-1 to TRBJ2-7; 15 bases are shared with TRBD2. This CDR3 has 19 residues. Germline V gene lookup returns CDR1 SGHAT and CDR2 FQDESV (reference sequence). With V trimmed by 4 bases and J by 3 bases, 13 bases remained unmatched. CDR3: CASSSWDIGLAGGGYEQYF. Written as DNA, the CDR3 is TGTGCCAGCAGCTCGTGGGACATCGGACTAGCGGGAGGGGGCTACGAGCAGTACTTC.

This clone was seen just once. The chain employs TRBV27 and TRBJ1-1, with a tentative D call TRBD1 (5 bases). Deletions cut 5 bases from V and 3 bases from J, with 13 bases between. In germline, CDR1 is MNHEY, CDR2 SMNVEV (reference sequence). The CDR3 sequence is 14 residues long. The CDR3 spells CASSPSAGDTEAFF. The CDR3 DNA reads as TGTGCCAGCAGTCCCTCGGCGGGGGACACTGAAGCTTTCTTT.

The chain couples TRBV7-3 to TRBJ2-1, with D unclear. The CDR3 runs to 12 residues. Trimming pared 5 bases from V and 8 bases from J, leaving 10 bases between. The germline V gene has CDR1 SGHTA and CDR2 FQGTGA. CDR3 coding DNA: TGTGCCAGCAGCCCCCCTGGGGATGAGCAGTTCTTC. This sequence encodes CASSPPGDEQFF.

With respect to this clone: The junction departs from the called germline gene at one end, perhaps through a read error. The chain combines TRBV7-7 with TRBJ2-2, with D perhaps given as TRBD1 or TRBD2 (5 bases each). CDR1 is SSHAT, CDR2 FNYEAQ, per germline (reference sequence). CDR3 size: 15 residues. The CDR3 DNA is TGTGCTAGCAGCTTAGCTACGGGACACACCGGGGAGCTGTTTTTT. It codes for CASSLATGHTGELFF.

The V gene is TRBV27, the J gene TRBJ1-1; D call uncertain. Trimming cost V 3 bases and J 2 bases, with 10 bases left between them. The germline CDR1 and CDR2 sequences are MNHEY and SMNVEV (reference sequence). The CDR3 length is 14 residues. The CDR3 reads CASSFGYSNTEAFF. The CDR3 nucleotides read TGTGCCAGCAGTTTCGGGTATAGCAACACTGAAGCTTTCTTT.